This TCR beta chain was recovered during a study of T-cell memory formation after mild COVID-19. Background on the study: Clusters of TCRs were largely donor specific. Whole-study results and caveats: That cross-reactive memory joined was suggested by some responding clones appearing in pre-infection memory.

TCR alpha and TCR beta cDNA libraries with sample barcodes and UMIs came from 5'RACE using constant-segment primers. A single record per CDR3 protein comes from TCRdb applying MiXCR to the 5' RACE reads. In the table there are 450,000 to 650,000 distinct CDR3 sequences, about a fifth of which are singletons. For this clonotype: The antigen is not known.

Trimming took off 0 bases at V and 4 bases at J, with 13 bases between the two ends. The CDR3 has 16 residues. The germline V gene encodes CDR1 SGHRS and CDR2 YFSETQ. Sequenced: PBMCs or a T cell subset sorted from them (not recorded which). The chain joins TRBV5-1 to TRBJ2-2; D unresolved. This sequence was found in an adult woman who had mild COVID-19 (a few samples of this study predate the infection). Cell type and time point are not known. The CDR3 reads CASSLEETGATGELFF. The DNA of the CDR3 is TGCGCCAGCAGCTTGGAGGAGACTGGAGCCACCGGGGAGCTGTTTTTT. The full variable domain, rest sourced from reference TRBV5-1 and TRBJ2-2, is KAGVTQTPRYLIKTRGQQVTLSCSPISGHRSVSWYQQTPGQGLQFLFEYFSETQRNKGNFPGRFSGRQFSNSRSEMNVSTLELGDSALYLCASSLEETGATGELFFGEGSRLTVL.